These T cell receptor beta chains were read from a single sample in a study of blood T cells in healthy people across ages. One entry per CDR3 protein, called by TCRdb with MiXCR from the 5' RACE reads. The repertoire holds roughly 1,300,000 distinct CDR3 sequences, with 59% as singletons. The sequencing sample was made of blood. These receptors all stem from a man aged 18 to 30 in good health. Each CDR3 is given with its conserved first and last residue. The order of the fields is J gene, V gene, CDR3 protein.

j_call: TRBJ2-7; v_call: TRBV20-1; cdr3_aa: CSASAHETHEQYF
j_call: -; v_call: TRBV28; cdr3_aa: CASSLTRAVGSGEQYF
j_call: -; v_call: TRBV29-1; cdr3_aa: CSVSPGAAIGEQYF
j_call: TRBJ1-2; v_call: TRBV4-1; cdr3_aa: CASSQRGPADGYTF
j_call: TRBJ1-2; v_call: TRBV13; cdr3_aa: CASSAGTGGASNYGYTF
j_call: TRBJ2-1; v_call: TRBV24-1; cdr3_aa: CATFGLGQREYNEQFF
j_call: TRBJ2-3; v_call: TRBV6-6; cdr3_aa: CASSQYTTGEVDTQYF
j_call: TRBJ1-1; v_call: TRBV28; cdr3_aa: CASSYQLRSGRPEAFF
j_call: TRBJ2-1; v_call: TRBV20-1; cdr3_aa: CSARWSGYNEQFF
j_call: TRBJ2-3; v_call: TRBV10-3; cdr3_aa: CAITSGSSTDTQYF
j_call: TRBJ2-5; v_call: TRBV29-1; cdr3_aa: CSATPSGTQETQYF
j_call: TRBJ2-4; v_call: TRBV4-1; cdr3_aa: CASSQDGRNIQYF
j_call: TRBJ2-5; v_call: TRBV7-2; cdr3_aa: CASSLRGVEETQYF
j_call: TRBJ2-3; v_call: TRBV7-8; cdr3_aa: CASSLNSGLKYTSTDTQYF
j_call: TRBJ2-6; v_call: TRBV10-3; cdr3_aa: CAISESGPSGANVLTF